The clone carrying this T cell receptor beta chain occurred many times. This entry belongs to a study of HIV-infected patients and healthy controls. All unsorted peripheral T cells were captured because whole blood was used without fractionation. cDNA was made from 500 ng RNA using alpha and beta constant primers. Each of the alpha and beta chains got its own library through chain-specific third strand synthesis with indices. TCRdb reprocessed the 5' RACE reads with MiXCR, giving one entry per CDR3 protein. The data contain more than 15,000 distinct CDR3 sequences, around 5.5% of them singletons. This CDR3 has 16 residues. Trimming cost V 2 bases and J 2 bases, with 15 bases left between them. Germline CDR1 is SNHLY and CDR2 is FYNNEI.

V usage is TRBV2 and J usage is TRBJ1-1, with a tentative D call TRBD1 (6 bases). This TCR derives from an adult in good health. The sequencing input was blood. CDR3 bases: TGTGCCAGCAGTGAACGGACAGCGGGCATAAACACTGAAGCTTTCTTT. Encoded protein: CASSERTAGINTEAFF.